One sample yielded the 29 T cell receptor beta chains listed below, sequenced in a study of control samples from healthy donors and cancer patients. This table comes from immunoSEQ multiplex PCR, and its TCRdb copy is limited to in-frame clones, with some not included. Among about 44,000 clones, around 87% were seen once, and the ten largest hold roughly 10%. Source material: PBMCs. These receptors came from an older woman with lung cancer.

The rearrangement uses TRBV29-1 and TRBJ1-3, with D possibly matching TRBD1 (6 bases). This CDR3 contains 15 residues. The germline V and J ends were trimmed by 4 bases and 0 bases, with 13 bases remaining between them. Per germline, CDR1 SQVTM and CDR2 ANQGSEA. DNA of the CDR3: TGCAGCGTTGGGTGGGGGCGGACCTCTGGAAACACCATATATTTT. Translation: CSVGWGRTSGNTIYF.

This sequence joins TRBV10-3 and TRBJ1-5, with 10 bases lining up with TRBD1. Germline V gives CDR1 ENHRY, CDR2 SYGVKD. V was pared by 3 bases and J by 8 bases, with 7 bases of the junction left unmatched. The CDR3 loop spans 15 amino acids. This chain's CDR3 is CAISDGTGEGKPQHF. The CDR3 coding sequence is TGTGCCATCAGTGACGGGACAGGGGAGGGTAAGCCCCAGCATTTT.

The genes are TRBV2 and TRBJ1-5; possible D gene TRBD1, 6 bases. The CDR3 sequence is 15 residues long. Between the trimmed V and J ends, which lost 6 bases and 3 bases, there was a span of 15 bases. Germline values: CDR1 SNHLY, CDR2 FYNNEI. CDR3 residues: CASSPWTALNQPQHF. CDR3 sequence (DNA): TGTGCCAGCAGCCCCTGGACAGCACTCAATCAGCCCCAGCATTTT.

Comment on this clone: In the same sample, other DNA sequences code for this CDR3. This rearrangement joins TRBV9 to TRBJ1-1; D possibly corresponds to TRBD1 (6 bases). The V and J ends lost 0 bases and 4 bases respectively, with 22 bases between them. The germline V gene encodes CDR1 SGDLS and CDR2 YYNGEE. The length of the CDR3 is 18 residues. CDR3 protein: CASSVGGGRVNRGTEAFF. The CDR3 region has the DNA TGTGCCAGCAGCGTAGGAGGGGGGCGGGTTAACCGGGGCACTGAAGCTTTCTTT.

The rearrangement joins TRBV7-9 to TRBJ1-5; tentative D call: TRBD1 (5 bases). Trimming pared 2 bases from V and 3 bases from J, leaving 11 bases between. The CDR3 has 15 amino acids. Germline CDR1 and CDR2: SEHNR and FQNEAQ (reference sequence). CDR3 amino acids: CASSLTGQTNQPQHF. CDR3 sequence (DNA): TGTGCCAGCAGCTTAACAGGCCAAACCAATCAGCCCCAGCATTTT.

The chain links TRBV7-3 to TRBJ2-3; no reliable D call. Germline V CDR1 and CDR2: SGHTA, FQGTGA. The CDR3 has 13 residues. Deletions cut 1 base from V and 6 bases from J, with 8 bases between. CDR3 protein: CASSLNSPDTQYF. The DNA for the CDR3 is TGTGCCAGCAGCTTAAACAGTCCTGATACGCAGTATTTT.

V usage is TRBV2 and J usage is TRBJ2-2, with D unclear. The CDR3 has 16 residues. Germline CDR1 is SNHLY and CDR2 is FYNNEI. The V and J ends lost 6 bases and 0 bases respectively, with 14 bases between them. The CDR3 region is CASRRAPNTNTGELFF. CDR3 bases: TGTGCCAGCAGGCGTGCCCCTAACACGAACACCGGGGAGCTGTTTTTT.

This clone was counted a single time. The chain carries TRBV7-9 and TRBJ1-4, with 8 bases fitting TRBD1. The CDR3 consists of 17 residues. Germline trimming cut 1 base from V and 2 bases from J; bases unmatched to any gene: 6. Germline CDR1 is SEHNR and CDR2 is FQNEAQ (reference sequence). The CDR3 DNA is TGTGCCAGCAGCTTAGGCCAGGGGGCGCGGACTAATGAAAAACTGTTTTTT. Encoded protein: CASSLGQGARTNEKLFF.

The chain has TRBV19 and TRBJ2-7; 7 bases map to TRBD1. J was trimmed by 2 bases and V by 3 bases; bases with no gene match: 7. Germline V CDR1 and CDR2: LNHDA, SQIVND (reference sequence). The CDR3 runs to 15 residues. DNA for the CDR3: TGTGCCAGTAGTATTCGGTCTGGACAGGCCTACGAGCAGTACTTC. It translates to CASSIRSGQAYEQYF.

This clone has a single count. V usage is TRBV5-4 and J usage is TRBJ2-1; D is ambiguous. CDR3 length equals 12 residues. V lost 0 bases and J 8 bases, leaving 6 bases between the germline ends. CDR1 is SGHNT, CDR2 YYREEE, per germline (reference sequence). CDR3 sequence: CASSLVGDEQFF. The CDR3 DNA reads TGTGCCAGCAGCTTGGTAGGTGATGAGCAGTTCTTC.

The CDR3 protein is CASSEALLPQETQYF. As DNA, the CDR3 is TGTGCCAGCAGTGAAGCGCTCTTGCCCCAAGAGACCCAGTACTTC. The chain couples TRBV6-1 to TRBJ2-5; the D is unclear. This CDR3 has 15 amino acids. The germline V and J ends were trimmed by 0 bases and 1 base, with 9 bases remaining between them. Germline values: CDR1 MNHNS, CDR2 SASEGT.

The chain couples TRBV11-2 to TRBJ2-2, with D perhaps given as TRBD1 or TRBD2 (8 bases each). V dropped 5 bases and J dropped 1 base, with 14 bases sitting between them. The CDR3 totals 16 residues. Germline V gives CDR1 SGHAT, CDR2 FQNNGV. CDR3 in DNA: TGTGCCAGCAGCCGTAGCGGGACAGGGAACACCGGGGAGCTGTTTTTT. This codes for CASSRSGTGNTGELFF.

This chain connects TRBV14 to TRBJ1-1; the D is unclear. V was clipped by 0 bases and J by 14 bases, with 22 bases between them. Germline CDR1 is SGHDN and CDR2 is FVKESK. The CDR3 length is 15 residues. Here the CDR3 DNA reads TGTGCCAGCAGCCAAGATCCTCGGGCGGCCACCGACGTGTTCTTT. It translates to CASSQDPRAATDVFF.

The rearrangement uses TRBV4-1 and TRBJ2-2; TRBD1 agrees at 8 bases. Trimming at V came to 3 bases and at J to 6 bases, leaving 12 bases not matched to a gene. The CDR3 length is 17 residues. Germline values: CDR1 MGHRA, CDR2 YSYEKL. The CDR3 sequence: CASSQTSGGLTAGELFF. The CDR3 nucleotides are TGCGCCAGCAGCCAGACATCAGGGGGCCTGACCGCCGGGGAGCTGTTTTTT.

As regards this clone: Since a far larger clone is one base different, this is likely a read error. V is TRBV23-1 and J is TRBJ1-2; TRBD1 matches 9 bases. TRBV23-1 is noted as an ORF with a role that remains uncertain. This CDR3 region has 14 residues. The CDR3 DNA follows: TGCGCCTGCAGTCAACAGGGGGCCAACTATGGCTACACCTTC. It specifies CACSQQGANYGYTF.

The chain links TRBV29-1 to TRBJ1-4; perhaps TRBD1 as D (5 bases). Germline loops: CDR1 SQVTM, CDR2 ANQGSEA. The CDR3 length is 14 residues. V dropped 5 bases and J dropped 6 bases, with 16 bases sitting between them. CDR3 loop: CSVQGVQADEKLFF. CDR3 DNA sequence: TGCAGCGTTCAAGGGGTACAGGCGGATGAAAAACTGTTTTTT.

DNA of the CDR3: TGTGCCAGCAGCGTAGGGAGCGGGAGGGGCGGCACAGATACGCAGTATTTT. It specifies CASSVGSGRGGTDTQYF. The chain couples TRBV9 to TRBJ2-3, with 10 bases lining up with TRBD2. The CDR3 contains 17 residues. Germline-derived CDR1 and CDR2 are SGDLS and YYNGEE. After removal of 0 bases from V and 1 base from J, the junction contained 5 bases not matched to a gene.

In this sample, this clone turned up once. In DNA form, the CDR3 reads TGTGCCTCCACGGTGGAGGGGAATCAGCCCCAGCATTTT. Translation gives CASTVEGNQPQHF. This sequence joins TRBV30 and TRBJ1-5, with D possibly TRBD1 on 5 matching bases. The CDR3 has 13 amino acids. With 7 bases removed from V and 4 bases from J, the gap between germline ends came to 14 bases. Germline V CDR1 and CDR2: GTSNPN, SVGIG (reference sequence).

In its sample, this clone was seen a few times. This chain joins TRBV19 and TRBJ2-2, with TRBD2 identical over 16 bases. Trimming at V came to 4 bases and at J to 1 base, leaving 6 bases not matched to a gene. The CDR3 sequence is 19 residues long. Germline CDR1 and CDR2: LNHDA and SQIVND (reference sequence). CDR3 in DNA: TGTGCCAGTAGTACTCCGGGACTAGCGGGAGGGAGGAACACCGGGGAGCTGTTTTTT. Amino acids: CASSTPGLAGGRNTGELFF.

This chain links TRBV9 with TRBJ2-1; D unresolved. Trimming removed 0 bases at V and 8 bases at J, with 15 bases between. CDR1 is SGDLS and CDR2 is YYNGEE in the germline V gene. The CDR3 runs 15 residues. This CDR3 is CASSVEGTSRDEQFF. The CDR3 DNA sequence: TGTGCCAGCAGCGTAGAGGGAACCAGTAGGGATGAGCAGTTCTTC.

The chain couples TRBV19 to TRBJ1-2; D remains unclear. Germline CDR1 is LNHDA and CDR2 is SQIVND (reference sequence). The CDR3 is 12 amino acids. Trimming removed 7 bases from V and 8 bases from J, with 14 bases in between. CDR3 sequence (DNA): TGTGCCAGTACCCACACGCGGCGAGGCTACACCTTC. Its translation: CASTHTRRGYTF.

The CDR3 DNA sequence: TGTGCCAGCAGCTTAGGGTTAGCGGGAGGGGAAGAGCAGTACTTC. Protein: CASSLGLAGGEEQYF. This rearrangement joins TRBV5-5 to TRBJ2-7; 11 bases map to TRBD2. Trimming removed 2 bases from V and 7 bases from J; junction bases left unmatched: 8. CDR1 is SGHKS, CDR2 YYEKEE, per germline (reference sequence). The CDR3 spans 15 residues.

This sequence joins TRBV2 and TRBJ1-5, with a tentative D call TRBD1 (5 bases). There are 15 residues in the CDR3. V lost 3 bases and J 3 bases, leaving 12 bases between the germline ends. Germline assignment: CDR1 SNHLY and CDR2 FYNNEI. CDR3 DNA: TGTGCCAGCAGTGATGAAGGGGATTTCAATCAGCCCCAGCATTTT. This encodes CASSDEGDFNQPQHF.

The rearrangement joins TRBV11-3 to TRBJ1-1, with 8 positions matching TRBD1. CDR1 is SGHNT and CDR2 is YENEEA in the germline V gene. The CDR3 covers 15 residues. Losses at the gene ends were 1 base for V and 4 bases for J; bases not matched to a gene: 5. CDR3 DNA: TGTGCCAGCAGCTTAGCCGGACAGGGAGGCACTGAAGCTTTCTTT. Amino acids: CASSLAGQGGTEAFF.

The CDR3 DNA follows: TGTGCCAGCAGCTTGGTGGGTAGGGAGCAGTACTTC. Translation gives CASSLVGREQYF. The rearrangement links TRBV5-5 to TRBJ2-7; D gene uncertain. V gave up 0 bases and J gave up 7 bases, with 8 bases separating them. This CDR3 has 12 residues. Per the germline V gene, CDR1 is SGHKS and CDR2 is YYEKEE (reference sequence).

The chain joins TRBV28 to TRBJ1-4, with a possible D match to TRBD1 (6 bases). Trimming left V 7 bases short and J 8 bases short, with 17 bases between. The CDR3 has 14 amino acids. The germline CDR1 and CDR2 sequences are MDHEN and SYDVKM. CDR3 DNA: TGTGCCAGCACCGAGGGGGGGGCGAGAGAAAAACTGTTTTTT. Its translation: CASTEGGAREKLFF.

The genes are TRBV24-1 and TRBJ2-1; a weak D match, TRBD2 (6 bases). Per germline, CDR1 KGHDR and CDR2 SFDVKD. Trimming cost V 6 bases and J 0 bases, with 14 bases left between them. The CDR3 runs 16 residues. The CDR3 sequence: CATSKISGSSYNEQFF. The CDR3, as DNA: TGTGCCACCAGTAAGATTAGCGGTAGCTCCTACAATGAGCAGTTCTTC.

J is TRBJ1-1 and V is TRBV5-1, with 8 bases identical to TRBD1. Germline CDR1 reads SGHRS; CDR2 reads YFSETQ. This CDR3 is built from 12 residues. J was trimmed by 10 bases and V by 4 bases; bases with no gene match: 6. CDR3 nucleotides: TGCGCCAGCAGCCCCGGACAGGGCGCAGCTTTCTTT. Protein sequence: CASSPGQGAAFF.

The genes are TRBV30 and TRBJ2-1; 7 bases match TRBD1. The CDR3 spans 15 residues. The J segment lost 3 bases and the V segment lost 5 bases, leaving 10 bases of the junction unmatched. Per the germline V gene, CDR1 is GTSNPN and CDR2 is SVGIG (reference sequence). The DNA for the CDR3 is TGTGCCTGGCTTCCGACAGGGACCCTCTACAATGAGCAGTTCTTC. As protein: CAWLPTGTLYNEQFF.